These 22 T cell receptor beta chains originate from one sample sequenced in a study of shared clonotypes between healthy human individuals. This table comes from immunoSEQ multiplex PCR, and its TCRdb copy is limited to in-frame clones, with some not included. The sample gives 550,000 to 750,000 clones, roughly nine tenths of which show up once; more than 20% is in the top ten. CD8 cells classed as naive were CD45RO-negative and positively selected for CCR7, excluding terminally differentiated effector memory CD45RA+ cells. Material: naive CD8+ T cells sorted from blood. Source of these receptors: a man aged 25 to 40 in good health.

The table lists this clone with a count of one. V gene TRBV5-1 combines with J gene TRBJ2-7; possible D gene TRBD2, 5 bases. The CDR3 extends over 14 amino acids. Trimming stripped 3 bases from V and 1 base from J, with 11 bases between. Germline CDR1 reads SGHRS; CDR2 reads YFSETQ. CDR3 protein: CASSWTLTSYEQYF. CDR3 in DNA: TGCGCCAGCAGCTGGACTCTTACGTCCTACGAGCAGTACTTC.

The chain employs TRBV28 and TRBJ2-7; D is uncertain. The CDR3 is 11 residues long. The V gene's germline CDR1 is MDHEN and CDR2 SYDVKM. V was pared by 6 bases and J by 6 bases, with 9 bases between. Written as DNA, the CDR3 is TGTGCCAGCAGAGACGTCGGCGAGCAGTACTTC. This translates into CASRDVGEQYF.

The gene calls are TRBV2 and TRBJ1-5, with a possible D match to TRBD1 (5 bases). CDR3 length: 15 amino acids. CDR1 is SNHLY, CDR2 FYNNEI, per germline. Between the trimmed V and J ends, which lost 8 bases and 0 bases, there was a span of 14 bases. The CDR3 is CASYKGPYSNQPQHF. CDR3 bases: TGTGCCAGCTACAAGGGGCCTTATAGCAATCAGCCCCAGCATTTT. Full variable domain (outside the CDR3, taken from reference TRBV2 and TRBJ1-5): EPEVTQTPSHQVTQMGQEVILRCVPISNHLYFYWYRQILGQKVEFLVSFYNNEISEKSEIFDDQFSVERPDGSNFTLKIRSTKLEDSAMYFCASYKGPYSNQPQHFGDGTRLSIL.

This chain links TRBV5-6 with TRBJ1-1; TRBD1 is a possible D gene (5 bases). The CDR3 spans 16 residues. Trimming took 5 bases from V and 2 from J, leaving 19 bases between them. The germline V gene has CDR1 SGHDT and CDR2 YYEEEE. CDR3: CASSNLGGGRNTEAFF. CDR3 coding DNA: TGTGCCAGCAGTAATTTAGGTGGGGGACGAAACACTGAAGCTTTCTTT.

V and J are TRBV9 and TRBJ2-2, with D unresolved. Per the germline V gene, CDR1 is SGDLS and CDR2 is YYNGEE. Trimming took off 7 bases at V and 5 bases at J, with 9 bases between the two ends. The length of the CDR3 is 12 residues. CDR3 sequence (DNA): TGTGCCAGCCAATACGGGACCGGGGAGCTGTTTTTT. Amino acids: CASQYGTGELFF.

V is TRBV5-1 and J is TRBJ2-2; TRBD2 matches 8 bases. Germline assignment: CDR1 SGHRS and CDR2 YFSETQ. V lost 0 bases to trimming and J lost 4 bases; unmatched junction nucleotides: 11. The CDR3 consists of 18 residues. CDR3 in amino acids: CASSLGTSGSGSTGELFF. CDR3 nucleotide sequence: TGCGCCAGCAGCTTGGGTACCAGCGGGAGTGGTAGCACCGGGGAGCTGTTTTTT.

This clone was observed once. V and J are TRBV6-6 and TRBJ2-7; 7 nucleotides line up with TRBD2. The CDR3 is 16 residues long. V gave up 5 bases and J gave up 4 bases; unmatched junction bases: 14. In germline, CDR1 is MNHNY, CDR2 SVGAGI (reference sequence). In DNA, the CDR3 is TGTGCCAGCAGTCGCTCCTTAGAGGCTAGCGGATACGAGCAGTACTTC. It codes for CASSRSLEASGYEQYF.

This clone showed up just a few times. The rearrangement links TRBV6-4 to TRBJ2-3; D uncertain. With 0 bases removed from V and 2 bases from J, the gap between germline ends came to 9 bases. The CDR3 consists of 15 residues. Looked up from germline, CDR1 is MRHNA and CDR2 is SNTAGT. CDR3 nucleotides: TGTGCCAGCAGTGACTCAGTACAGTCCACAGATACGCAGTATTTT. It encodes CASSDSVQSTDTQYF.

The CDR3: CASSIRLGQETQYF. The CDR3 DNA reads TGTGCCAGTAGTATCAGACTAGGGCAAGAGACCCAGTACTTC. The gene calls are TRBV19 and TRBJ2-5; possible D gene TRBD2, 6 bases. Germline V gives CDR1 LNHDA, CDR2 SQIVND (reference sequence). The CDR3 sequence is 14 residues long. V was pared by 3 bases and J by 2 bases, with 10 bases between.

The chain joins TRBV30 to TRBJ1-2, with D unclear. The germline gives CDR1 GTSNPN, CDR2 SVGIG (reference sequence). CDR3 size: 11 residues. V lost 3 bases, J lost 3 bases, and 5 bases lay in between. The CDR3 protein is CAWRPDYGYTF. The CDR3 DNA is TGTGCCTGGAGACCCGACTATGGCTACACCTTC.

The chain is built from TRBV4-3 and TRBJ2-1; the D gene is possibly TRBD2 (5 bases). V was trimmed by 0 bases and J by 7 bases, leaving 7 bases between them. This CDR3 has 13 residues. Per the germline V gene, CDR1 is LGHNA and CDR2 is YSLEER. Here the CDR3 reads CASSQDGGNEQFF. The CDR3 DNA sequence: TGCGCCAGCAGCCAAGACGGAGGTAATGAGCAGTTCTTC.

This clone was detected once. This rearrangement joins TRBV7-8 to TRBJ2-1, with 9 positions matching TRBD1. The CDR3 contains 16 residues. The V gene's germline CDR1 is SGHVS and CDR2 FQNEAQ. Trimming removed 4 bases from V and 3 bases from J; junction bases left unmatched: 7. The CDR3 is CASSSRDRANYNEQFF. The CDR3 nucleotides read TGTGCCAGCAGCTCCCGGGACAGGGCTAACTACAATGAGCAGTTCTTC. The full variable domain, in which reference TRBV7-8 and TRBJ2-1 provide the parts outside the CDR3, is GAGVSQSPRYKVAKRGQDVALRCDPISGHVSLFWYQQALGQGPEFLTYFQNEAQLDKSGLPSDRFFAERPEGSVSTLKIQRTQQEDSAVYLCASSSRDRANYNEQFFGPGTRLTVL.

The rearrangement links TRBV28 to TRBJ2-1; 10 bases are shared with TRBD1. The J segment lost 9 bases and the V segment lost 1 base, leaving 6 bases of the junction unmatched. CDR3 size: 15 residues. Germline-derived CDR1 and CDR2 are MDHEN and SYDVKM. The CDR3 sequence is CASSLLDRGFSEQFF. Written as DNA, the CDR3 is TGTGCCAGCAGTTTATTGGACAGGGGGTTCTCTGAGCAGTTCTTC.

The CDR3 is CASSLAGTGGWYF. Written as DNA, the CDR3 is TGTGCCAGCAGCTTGGCCGGGACAGGGGGATGGTACTTC. The rearrangement uses TRBV5-5 and TRBJ2-7; TRBD1 matches at 11 bases. The CDR3 extends over 13 amino acids. The germline gives CDR1 SGHKS, CDR2 YYEKEE (reference sequence). With 0 bases clipped from V and 12 bases from J, the junction kept 5 bases outside the gene matches.

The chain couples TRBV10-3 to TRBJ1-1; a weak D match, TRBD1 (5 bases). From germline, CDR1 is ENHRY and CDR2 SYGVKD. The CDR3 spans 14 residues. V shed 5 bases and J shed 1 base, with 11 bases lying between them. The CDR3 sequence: CAISPRGENTEAFF. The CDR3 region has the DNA TGTGCCATCAGTCCGCGGGGGGAGAACACTGAAGCTTTCTTT.

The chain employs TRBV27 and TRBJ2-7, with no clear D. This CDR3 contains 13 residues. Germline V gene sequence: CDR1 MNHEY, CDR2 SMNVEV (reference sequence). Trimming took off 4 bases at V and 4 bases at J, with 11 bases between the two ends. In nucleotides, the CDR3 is TGTGCCAGCAGTTCCCCGAACGATTACGAGCAGTACTTC. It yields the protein CASSSPNDYEQYF.

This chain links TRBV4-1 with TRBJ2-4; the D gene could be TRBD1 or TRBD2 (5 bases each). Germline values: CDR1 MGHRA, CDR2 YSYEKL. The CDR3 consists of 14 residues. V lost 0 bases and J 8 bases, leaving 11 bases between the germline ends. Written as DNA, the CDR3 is TGCGCCAGCAGCCAAGAAGAGGGGATGGACATTCAGTACTTC. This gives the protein CASSQEEGMDIQYF.

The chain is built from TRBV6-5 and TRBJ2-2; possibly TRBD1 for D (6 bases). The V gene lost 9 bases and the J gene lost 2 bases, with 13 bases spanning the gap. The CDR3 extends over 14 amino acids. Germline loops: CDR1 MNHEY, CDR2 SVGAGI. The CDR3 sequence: CASYQGPNTGELFF. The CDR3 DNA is TGTGCCAGTTACCAGGGGCCAAACACCGGGGAGCTGTTTTTT.

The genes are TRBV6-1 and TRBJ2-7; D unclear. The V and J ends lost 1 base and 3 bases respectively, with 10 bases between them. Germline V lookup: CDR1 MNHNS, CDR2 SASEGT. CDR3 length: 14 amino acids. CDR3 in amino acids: CASSEGATNYEQYF. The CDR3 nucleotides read TGTGCCAGCAGTGAAGGGGCTACAAACTACGAGCAGTACTTC.

CDR3 DNA sequence: TGCGCCAGCAGCCAAGAGGTGGACACCCTCAGCTCTGGGGCCAACGTCCTGACTTTC. This translates into CASSQEVDTLSSGANVLTF. The V call is TRBV4-1, the J call TRBJ2-6; D possibly corresponds to TRBD1 (5 bases). Between the trimmed V and J ends, which lost 0 bases and 0 bases, there was a span of 15 bases. CDR1 is MGHRA and CDR2 is YSYEKL in the germline V gene. The CDR3 is 19 residues long.

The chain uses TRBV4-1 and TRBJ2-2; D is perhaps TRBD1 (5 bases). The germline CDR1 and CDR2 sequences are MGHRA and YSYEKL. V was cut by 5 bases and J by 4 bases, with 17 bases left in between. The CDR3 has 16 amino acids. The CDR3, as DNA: TGCGCCAGCAGCTTCATGCGTGTCCAGGGCACCGGGGAGCTGTTTTTT. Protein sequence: CASSFMRVQGTGELFF.

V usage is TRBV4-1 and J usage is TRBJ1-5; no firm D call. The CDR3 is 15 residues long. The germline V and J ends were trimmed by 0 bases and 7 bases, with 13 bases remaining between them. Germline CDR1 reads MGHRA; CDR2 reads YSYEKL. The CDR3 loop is CASSQDKTYYQPQHF. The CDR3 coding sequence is TGCGCCAGCAGCCAAGATAAGACATATTACCAGCCCCAGCATTTT.